This TCR beta chain was obtained from a study of Tregs in tolerant kidney transplant recipients (dated by TCRdb to the late 2010s). At the level of the whole study: The transplants used related donors along with nonmyeloablative bone marrow transplantation, and in the human trials mixed chimerism was transient. The study applied TCRbeta sequencing to find donor-specific regulatory T cells before combined kidney and bone marrow transplantation and then followed those same cells after transplant. The investigation overall reported the following: Biological reproducibility was not directly assessed, although technical replication error appeared to be minimal. Because only a small number of patients were included, the study had limitations, and the results will need to be validated in larger populations as well as under other immunosuppression protocols. Expanding Tregs with activated donor B cells appeared to identify the most biologically relevant and donor-specific TCRbeta repertoire. PCR primers changed over time for some patients, so nucleotide-level comparison across those patients' samples was not possible. In tolerant patients, the expansion of donor-specific Tregs was greater than global Treg expansion, suggesting that the expansion was antigen-driven rather than nonspecific.

For TCRbeta CDR3 sequencing, genomic DNA was extracted from sorted cells using the QIAGEN DNeasy Blood and Tissue Kit. High-throughput TCRbeta CDR3 sequencing was carried out commercially through immunoSEQ, with PCR amplification with bias correction and internal controls included. The source study handled its data this way. Unique productive TCRbeta sequences were defined by CDR3 nucleotide sequence where primers matched, and otherwise by CDR3 amino acid sequence together with Vbeta and Jbeta genes. Donor-reactive sequences were defined as at least 5-fold expanded in CFSE-low cells versus unstimulated cells, with frequency of at least 0.01% in CFSE-low cells. Jensen-Shannon divergence calculated on the top 100 TCRbeta sequences ranked by frequency was used to measure repertoire divergence. When a sample had multiple sequencing runs, each run was corrected for sorting error separately and the runs were then pooled. TCRdb's version of the immuneACCESS table is confined to in-frame rearrangements and falls short of the full clone set. An unresolved V gene accounts for under half of the shortfall where checked; the remainder is of unknown origin. V and J calls plus clone size are reproduced from that table; the DNA served to infer D and trimming. The sample table gives about 360 clones. Clones ranked in the top ten supply about a third of the sample.

No count is recorded, though its frequency marks this clone as medium-sized (0.01 to 0.1%). The specificity of this receptor is unknown. The sequence runs out 3 residues before the end of the CDR3; the remainder is reconstructed from the germline J gene. After removal of 5 bases from V and 9 bases from J, the junction retains 1 base not matched to a gene. CDR1 and CDR2 are drawn from the germline V gene: MDHEN, SYDVKM. There are 11 amino acids in the CDR3, from cysteine to phenylalanine inclusive. The CDR3 was read in part: 24 bases, with the frame set at base 1. Taken with the paper, the label for time point translates to: blood sample drawn before combined kidney and bone marrow transplant. In bulk CFSE mixed lymphocyte reactions, CFSE-labeled recipient PBMCs were cocultured with irradiated donor PBMCs for five to six days, then stained for CD3/CD4/CD8 and FACS-sorted. A few combined kidney and bone marrow transplant recipients from the ITN036ST trial were included as patients, and samples were available only from these trial subjects. Healthy control blood was separated into PBMCs by Ficoll density gradient and cryopreserved, and patient PBMCs were collected both before and after transplant.

The sequences come from CD4+ T cells from blood cultured with allogeneic cells, collected before the transplant. This clonotype originated in a human patient who received a combined kidney and bone marrow transplant. The chain is assembled from TRBV28 and TRBJ2-1; TRBD2 fits 7 bases in the junction. This receptor carries the CDR3 CASSGRGEQFF. The sequenced CDR3 bases are TGTGCCAGCAGTGGGAGGGGTGAG.